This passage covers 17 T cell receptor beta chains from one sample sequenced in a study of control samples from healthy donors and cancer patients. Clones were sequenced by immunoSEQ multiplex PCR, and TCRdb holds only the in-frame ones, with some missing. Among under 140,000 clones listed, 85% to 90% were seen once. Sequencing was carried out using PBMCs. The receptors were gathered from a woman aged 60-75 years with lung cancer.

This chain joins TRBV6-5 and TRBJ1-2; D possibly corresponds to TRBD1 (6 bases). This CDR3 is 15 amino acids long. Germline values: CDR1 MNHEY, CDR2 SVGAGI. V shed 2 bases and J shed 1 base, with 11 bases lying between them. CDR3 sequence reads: CASSYTLQGNYGYTF. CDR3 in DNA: TGTGCCAGCAGTTACACCCTACAGGGTAACTATGGCTACACCTTC.

This CDR3 reads CATSRDPRGLEQYF. DNA of the CDR3: TGTGCCACCAGCAGAGATCCGAGGGGGCTCGAGCAGTACTTC. The V and J genes are TRBV15 and TRBJ2-7; 7 bases are shared with TRBD1. In germline, CDR1 is LNHNV, CDR2 YYDKDF (reference sequence). CDR3 length equals 14 residues. V shed 0 bases, J shed 6 bases, and the junction held 5 bases outside the gene matches.

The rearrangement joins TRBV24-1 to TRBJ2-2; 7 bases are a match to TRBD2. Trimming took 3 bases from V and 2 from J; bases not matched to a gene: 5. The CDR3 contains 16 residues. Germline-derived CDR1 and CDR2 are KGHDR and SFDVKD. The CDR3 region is CATSDPGLDNTGELFF. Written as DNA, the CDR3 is TGTGCCACCAGTGATCCTGGACTAGATAACACCGGGGAGCTGTTTTTT.

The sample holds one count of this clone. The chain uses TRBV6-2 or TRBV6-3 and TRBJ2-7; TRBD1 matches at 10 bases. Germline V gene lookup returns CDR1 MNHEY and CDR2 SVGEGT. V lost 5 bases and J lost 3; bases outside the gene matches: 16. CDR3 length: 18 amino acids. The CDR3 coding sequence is TGTGCCAGCAGTGCCTTTATAATTTGGGGACAGGGGAACTACGAGCAGTACTTC. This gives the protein CASSAFIIWGQGNYEQYF.

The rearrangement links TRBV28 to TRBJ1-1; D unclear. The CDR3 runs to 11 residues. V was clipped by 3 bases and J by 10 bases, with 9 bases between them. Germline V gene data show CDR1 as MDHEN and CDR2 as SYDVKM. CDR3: CASSLGPGAFF. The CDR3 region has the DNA TGTGCCAGCAGTTTGGGTCCGGGAGCTTTCTTT.

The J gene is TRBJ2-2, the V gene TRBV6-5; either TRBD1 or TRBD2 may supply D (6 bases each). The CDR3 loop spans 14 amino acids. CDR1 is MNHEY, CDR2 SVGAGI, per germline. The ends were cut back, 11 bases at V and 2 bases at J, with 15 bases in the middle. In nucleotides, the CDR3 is TGTGCCGGGAAGAGGGGGACTAACACCGGGGAGCTGTTTTTT. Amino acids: CAGKRGTNTGELFF.

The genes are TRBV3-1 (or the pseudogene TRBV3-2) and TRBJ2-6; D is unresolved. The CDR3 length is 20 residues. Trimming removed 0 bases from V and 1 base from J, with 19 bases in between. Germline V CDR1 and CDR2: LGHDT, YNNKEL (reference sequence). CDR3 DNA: TGTGCCAGCAGCCAAGACTCCCCCGGCCTGAGGCTGTCTGGGGCCAACGTCCTGACTTTC. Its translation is CASSQDSPGLRLSGANVLTF.

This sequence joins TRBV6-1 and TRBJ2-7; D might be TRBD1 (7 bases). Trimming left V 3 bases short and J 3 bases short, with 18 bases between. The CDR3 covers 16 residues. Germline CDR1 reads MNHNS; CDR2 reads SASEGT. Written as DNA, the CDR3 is TGTGCCAGCAGTGACAGGGGGGTGTTAAAACGCTACGAGCAGTACTTC. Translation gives CASSDRGVLKRYEQYF.

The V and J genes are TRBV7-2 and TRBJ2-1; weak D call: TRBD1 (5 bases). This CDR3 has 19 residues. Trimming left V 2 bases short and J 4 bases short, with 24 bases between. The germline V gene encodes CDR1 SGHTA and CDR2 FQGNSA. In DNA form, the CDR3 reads TGTGCCAGCAGCTTATCCCTTCTAAGGGGTTTGGGTTTTTACAATGAGCAGTTCTTC. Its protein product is CASSLSLLRGLGFYNEQFF.

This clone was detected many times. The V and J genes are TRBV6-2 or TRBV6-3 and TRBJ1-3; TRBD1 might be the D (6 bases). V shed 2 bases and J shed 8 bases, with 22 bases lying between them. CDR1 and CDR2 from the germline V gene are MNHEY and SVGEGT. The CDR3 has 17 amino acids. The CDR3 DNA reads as TGTGCCAGCAGTTACCGGGGGCTTGGAGTCTCTCCGGACACCATATATTTT. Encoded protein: CASSYRGLGVSPDTIYF.

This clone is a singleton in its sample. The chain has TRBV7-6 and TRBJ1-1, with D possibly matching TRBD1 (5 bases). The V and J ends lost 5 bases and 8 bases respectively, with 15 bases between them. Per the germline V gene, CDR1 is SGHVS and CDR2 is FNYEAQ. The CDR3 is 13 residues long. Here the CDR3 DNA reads TGTGCCAGCAGCCCGTTAGCACAGGTAGAAGCTTTCTTT. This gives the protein CASSPLAQVEAFF.

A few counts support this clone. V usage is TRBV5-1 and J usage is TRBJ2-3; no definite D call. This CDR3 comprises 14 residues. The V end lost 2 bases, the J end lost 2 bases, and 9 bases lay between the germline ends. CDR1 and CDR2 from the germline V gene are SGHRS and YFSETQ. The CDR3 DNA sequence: TGCGCCAGCAGCTTTAACCTTTACACAGATACGCAGTATTTT. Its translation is CASSFNLYTDTQYF.

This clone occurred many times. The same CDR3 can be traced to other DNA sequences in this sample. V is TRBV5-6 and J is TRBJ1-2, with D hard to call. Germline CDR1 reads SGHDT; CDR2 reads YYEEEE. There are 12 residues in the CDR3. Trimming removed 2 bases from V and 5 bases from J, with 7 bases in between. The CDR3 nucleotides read TGTGCCAGCAGCTTTCCGGGGTATGGCTACACCTTC. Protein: CASSFPGYGYTF.

CDR3 in amino acids: CASSFSNYGYTF. In DNA form, the CDR3 reads TGTGCCAGCAGTTTCAGCAACTATGGCTACACCTTC. The V and J genes are TRBV12-3 or TRBV12-4 and TRBJ1-2; D is unclear. The CDR3 is made up of 12 amino acids. Trimming shortened V by 3 bases and J by 2 bases, and 4 bases separated the two germline ends.

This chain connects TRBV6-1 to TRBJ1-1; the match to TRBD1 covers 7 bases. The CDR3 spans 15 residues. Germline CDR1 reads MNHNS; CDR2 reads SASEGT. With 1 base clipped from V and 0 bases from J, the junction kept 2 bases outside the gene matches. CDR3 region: CASSEETGMNTEAFF. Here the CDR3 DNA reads TGTGCCAGCAGTGAAGAGACAGGGATGAACACTGAAGCTTTCTTT.

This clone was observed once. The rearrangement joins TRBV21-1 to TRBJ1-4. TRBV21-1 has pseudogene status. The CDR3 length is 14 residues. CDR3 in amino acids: CASSKIPGAEKLFF. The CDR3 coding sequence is TGTGCCAGCAGCAAAATACCCGGGGCGGAAAAACTGTTTTTT.

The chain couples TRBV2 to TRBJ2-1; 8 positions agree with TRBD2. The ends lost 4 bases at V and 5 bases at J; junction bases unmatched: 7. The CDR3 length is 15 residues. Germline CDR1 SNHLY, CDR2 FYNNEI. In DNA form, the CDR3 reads TGTGCCAGCAGTGGGGCCGGGGGGGCCGACAATGAGCAGTTCTTC. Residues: CASSGAGGADNEQFF.